These T cell receptor beta chains were read from a single sample in a study of OX40 agonist ivuxolimab in advanced cancers. TCRdb's copy holds only in-frame clones and misses some; the assay was immunoSEQ multiplex PCR. In the table there are tens of thousands of clones, around 90% of which are singletons. The specimen comprised CD4+ or CD8+ T cells sorted from blood, sampled in a trial of the OX40 agonist ivuxolimab. The receptors were sampled from an adult with an advanced solid tumor such as melanoma, head and neck, liver or kidney cancer. The conserved cysteine and the conserved F or W are not part of the CDR3 here. Fields, in order: V gene, CDR3 protein.

V gene: TRBV11-3
CDR3 protein: ASSRRDQETQY

V gene: TRBV6-5
CDR3 protein: ASSQGNGYT

V gene: TRBV7-6
CDR3 protein: ASSAMRGATDTQY

V gene: TRBV6-6
CDR3 protein: ASSTGRAGPLH

V gene: TRBV28
CDR3 protein: ASSMTGAYEQY

V gene: TRBV7-2
CDR3 protein: ASSQDYQPQH

V gene: TRBV5-4
CDR3 protein: ASSHSSSGLDSETQY

V gene: TRBV20-1
CDR3 protein: SVSGQDTQY

V gene: TRBV11-2
CDR3 protein: ASSSRTGRGNQPQH

V gene: TRBV7-3
CDR3 protein: ASSLSGAGTGMSGELF

V gene: TRBV28
CDR3 protein: ASSFGTGGPNYGYT

V gene: TRBV7-3
CDR3 protein: ASSLAGATVETQY

V gene: TRBV29-1
CDR3 protein: SVETTGLDEQY

V gene: TRBV5-4
CDR3 protein: ASSPRQDSPLH

V gene: TRBV7-9
CDR3 protein: ASSSWTQQGREIRPQH

V gene: TRBV19
CDR3 protein: ASSSPGTDTQY

V gene: TRBV11-2
CDR3 protein: ASSLSSGGLPEQY

V gene: TRBV11-2
CDR3 protein: ASSLDLGSDGAF

V gene: TRBV7-9
CDR3 protein: ASSQGTSGGQETQY

V gene: TRBV4-1
CDR3 protein: ASSQGLADTQY

V gene: TRBV6-1
CDR3 protein: ASSETANSPLH

V gene: TRBV7-2
CDR3 protein: ASSPAGVAEAF

V gene: TRBV12-5
CDR3 protein: ASGPTTWQPNTEAF

V gene: TRBV5-6
CDR3 protein: ASSLDWTGGYT

V gene: TRBV19
CDR3 protein: ASRGTGSNQPQH

V gene: TRBV12-2
CDR3 protein: ASRLLGQGDYGYT

V gene: TRBV27
CDR3 protein: ASSLAGVEGYT

V gene: TRBV7-2
CDR3 protein: ATRQTNTEAF

V gene: TRBV19
CDR3 protein: ASSIEQTEAF

V gene: TRBV7-2
CDR3 protein: ASSLSGGPSSYNEQF

V gene: TRBV27
CDR3 protein: ASNRLQGTGELF

V gene: TRBV6-1
CDR3 protein: ASSEGGTRGNQPQH

V gene: TRBV5-4
CDR3 protein: ASSLQTGNAQY

V gene: TRBV28
CDR3 protein: ASVGTDNQPQH

V gene: TRBV7-9
CDR3 protein: ASSLGTNEKLF

V gene: TRBV2
CDR3 protein: ASSESLWALH

V gene: TRBV23-1
CDR3 protein: ASGRGQADTQY

V gene: TRBV7-9
CDR3 protein: ATTEDRRRSNTEAF

V gene: TRBV19
CDR3 protein: ASSATGGNMDTQY

V gene: TRBV27
CDR3 protein: ASSLRVANGYTEAF

V gene: TRBV7-6
CDR3 protein: ASSSFSGGFAYNEQF

V gene: TRBV7-2
CDR3 protein: ASSFTRGGQF

V gene: TRBV28
CDR3 protein: ASTLTRGFGTDTQY

V gene: TRBV28
CDR3 protein: ASSLVGAEAF

V gene: TRBV19
CDR3 protein: ASSPGGGQPQH

V gene: TRBV5-4
CDR3 protein: ASTLGRQNTGELF

V gene: TRBV7-7
CDR3 protein: ASSWRPQERDSYEQY

V gene: TRBV10-1
CDR3 protein: ASSESPTSSGNTIY

V gene: TRBV5-1
CDR3 protein: ASSLPDLQETQY

V gene: TRBV11-2
CDR3 protein: ASSLGTGALEKLF